Shown below are 9 T cell receptor beta chains from a single sample sequenced in a study of CD8+ T cells in alopecia areata. Extracted RNA was reverse transcribed into cDNA, the sequencing template. TCRdb's table, derived via immunoSEQ multiplex PCR, lists solely in-frame clones and lacks some. The sample yields some 190,000 clones, approximately 61% seen once. Treatment reported: oral pan-JAK inhibitor, 5-10 mg twice daily. Here the sequenced sample was CD4+ T cells sorted from blood, taken at week 24, from a patient treated with tofacitinib. Receptor source: a human donor with alopecia areata.

This chain links TRBV2 with TRBJ1-4; 7 positions match TRBD1. The germline gives CDR1 SNHLY, CDR2 FYNNEI. The CDR3 is 11 amino acids. The V segment lost 3 bases and the J segment 13 bases; nucleotides outside the gene matches: 2. CDR3 bases: TGTGCCAGCAGTGATCGGACAGGACTGTTTTTT. This codes for CASSDRTGLFF.

This clone showed up many times. The genes are TRBV5-6 and TRBJ1-6; perhaps TRBD1 as D (5 bases). The germline V gene encodes CDR1 SGHDT and CDR2 YYEEEE. Trimming took 4 bases from V and 10 from J, leaving 12 bases between them. This CDR3 is built from 13 residues. CDR3 nucleotides: TGTGCCAGCAGCCCGGGGCGGAACTCACCCCTCCACTTT. Its protein product is CASSPGRNSPLHF.

The chain joins TRBV30 to TRBJ1-6; 8 bases align to TRBD1. Germline V gives CDR1 GTSNPN, CDR2 SVGIG (reference sequence). The CDR3 contains 13 residues. Losses at the gene ends were 5 bases for V and 7 bases for J; bases not matched to a gene: 4. The CDR3 region has the DNA TGTGCCTGGGGGGGACAGGCAAATTCACCCCTCCACTTT. This sequence encodes CAWGGQANSPLHF.

This chain links TRBV5-6 with TRBJ2-1, with no clear D. The germline CDR1 and CDR2 sequences are SGHDT and YYEEEE. The V and J ends lost 4 bases and 8 bases respectively, with 19 bases between them. This CDR3 has 15 amino acids. In DNA form, the CDR3 reads TGTGCCAGCAGCCCCCCCCAAAGGAACGGCTATGAGCAGTTCTTC. Translation gives CASSPPQRNGYEQFF.

The CDR3 bases are TGTGCCAGCAGCCCGACGACAGGGACTGGCTACACCTTC. Translation: CASSPTTGTGYTF. The rearrangement uses TRBV7-2 and TRBJ1-2, with 7 bases aligning to TRBD1. This CDR3 spans 13 amino acids. Trimming took 5 bases from V and 7 from J; bases not matched to a gene: 7. Looked up from germline, CDR1 is SGHTA and CDR2 is FQGNSA.

V usage is TRBV5-6 and J usage is TRBJ2-1; a weak D match, TRBD2 (5 bases). The CDR3 has 14 amino acids. Trimming took 2 bases from V and 12 from J, leaving 18 bases between them. Per germline, CDR1 SGHDT and CDR2 YYEEEE. In DNA form, the CDR3 reads TGTGCCAGCAGCTTCGGGGAACGTACAATGATGCAGTTCTTC. Amino acids: CASSFGERTMMQFF.

This clone was counted once. One junction end disagrees with the germline gene, perhaps due to a read error. V usage is TRBV4-1 and J usage is TRBJ2-7, with TRBD2 as a possible D gene (6 bases). CDR3 length: 13 amino acids. Looked up from germline, CDR1 is MGHRA and CDR2 is YSYEKL. In nucleotides, the CDR3 is TGCGCCAGCAGCCAAGAAGCGGGTCGGACGCCACTTTTC. Translation: CASSQEAGRTPLF.

The chain combines TRBV6-5 with TRBJ2-2; D gene unclear. CDR3 length: 16 amino acids. V was clipped by 0 bases and J by 1 base, with 9 bases between them. CDR1 and CDR2 from the germline V gene are MNHEY and SVGAGI. Here the CDR3 DNA reads TGTGCCAGCAGTTACTCGGCAGAGAGGAACACCGGGGAGCTGTTTTTT. This translates into CASSYSAERNTGELFF.

This chain connects TRBV18 to TRBJ2-7; tentatively, D is TRBD1 (6 bases). Germline lookup yields CDR1 KGHSH and CDR2 LQKENI. Trimming took off 4 bases at V and 7 bases at J, with 17 bases between the two ends. The CDR3 has 14 amino acids. The CDR3 is CASSLAHRAREQYF. As DNA, the CDR3 is TGTGCCAGCTCACTCGCTCACAGGGCTCGGGAGCAGTACTTC.